One sample yielded the 5 T cell receptor beta chains listed below, sequenced in a study of blood T cell repertoires in COVID-19. Assay used: immunoSEQ multiplex PCR; TCRdb lists only in-frame clones, some missing. The sample consists of fewer than 55,000 clones, less than 90% of them appearing once. Sequenced input: peripheral blood. The receptors here all came from a man aged 50 to 60 with acute or convalescent COVID-19.

This clone was picked up one time. CDR3 bases: TGCGCCAGCAGCCATCCCGGGACTAGCGGCAATGAGCAGTTCTTC. Protein: CASSHPGTSGNEQFF. The chain employs TRBV5-1 and TRBJ2-1; 11 bases line up with TRBD2. J was trimmed by 6 bases and V by 4 bases; bases with no gene match: 6. The germline CDR1 and CDR2 sequences are SGHRS and YFSETQ. This CDR3 has 15 residues.

This clone came up once. The genes are TRBV11-2 and TRBJ1-1; perhaps TRBD1 as D (5 bases). The CDR3 sequence is 11 residues long. Trimming left V 5 bases short and J 11 bases short, with 12 bases between. Per the germline V gene, CDR1 is SGHAT and CDR2 is FQNNGV. The CDR3 DNA follows: TGTGCCAGCAGCGCATGGGGGGACGCTTTCTTT. The encoded protein is CASSAWGDAFF.

The sample holds one count of this clone. The rearrangement uses TRBV5-5 and TRBJ1-4; weak D call: TRBD1 (5 bases). This CDR3 is built from 15 residues. Germline V gives CDR1 SGHKS, CDR2 YYEKEE (reference sequence). V dropped 4 bases and J dropped 4 bases, with 14 bases sitting between them. CDR3 sequence: CASSRGEDYNEKLFF. The CDR3 DNA reads as TGTGCCAGCAGCCGGGGGGAGGACTATAATGAAAAACTGTTTTTT.

This rearrangement joins TRBV5-4 to TRBJ2-1, with 12 bases aligning to TRBD2. This CDR3 contains 15 residues. The germline CDR1 and CDR2 sequences are SGHNT and YYREEE (reference sequence). V lost 1 base and J lost 10; bases outside the gene matches: 6. The CDR3 reads CASSLRLAGVKEQFF. The CDR3 nucleotides read TGTGCCAGCAGCTTGAGACTAGCGGGAGTCAAGGAGCAGTTCTTC.

The rearrangement links TRBV28 to TRBJ1-2, with 9 positions matching TRBD1. The CDR3 extends over 12 amino acids. V lost 7 bases to trimming and J lost 7 bases; unmatched junction nucleotides: 4. The germline V gene has CDR1 MDHEN and CDR2 SYDVKM. This chain's CDR3 is CASKQGAVGYTF. CDR3 nucleotides: TGTGCCAGCAAACAGGGGGCGGTTGGCTACACCTTC.